The 4 T cell receptor beta chains given below trace back to one sample, sequenced in a study of blood T cell repertoires in COVID-19. Sequenced by immunoSEQ multiplex PCR; TCRdb stores in-frame clones only, minus some. The sample carries 310,000 or so clones, about 83% recorded once. Specimen: PBMCs or T cells enriched from blood (not recorded which). These receptors all come from a woman in her forties who had recovered from COVID-19.

This chain connects TRBV7-2 to TRBJ1-6; 10 nucleotides agree with TRBD1. J was trimmed by 9 bases and V by 4 bases; bases with no gene match: 3. The CDR3 runs 14 residues. Germline lookup yields CDR1 SGHTA and CDR2 FQGNSA. The CDR3: CASSSGQGSSPLHF. CDR3 sequence (DNA): TGTGCCAGCAGCTCGGGACAGGGGTCTTCACCCCTCCACTTT.

This chain uses TRBV7-3 with TRBJ2-1; 9 positions agree with TRBD2. This CDR3 has 16 residues. Germline trimming cut 5 bases from V and 9 bases from J; bases unmatched to any gene: 14. Germline V gives CDR1 SGHTA, CDR2 FQGTGA. CDR3 in amino acids: CASSPRELAGLGEQFF. For the CDR3, the DNA is TGTGCCAGCAGCCCGAGGGAGCTAGCGGGACTGGGTGAGCAGTTCTTC.

The chain employs TRBV28 and TRBJ2-5; possible D gene TRBD2, 5 bases. The CDR3 is 14 residues long. Germline assignment: CDR1 MDHEN and CDR2 SYDVKM. V was clipped by 5 bases and J by 9 bases, with 19 bases between them. The CDR3 spells CASSIPATSEAQYF. The CDR3 DNA reads TGTGCCAGCAGTATCCCCGCGACGTCGGAGGCCCAGTACTTC.

The gene calls are TRBV24-1 and TRBJ2-3, with a possible D match to TRBD1 (5 bases). V was trimmed by 1 base and J by 5 bases, leaving 9 bases between them. Germline V gene sequence: CDR1 KGHDR, CDR2 SFDVKD. This CDR3 contains 14 residues. The CDR3 nucleotides read TGTGCCACCAGTGATTTCAGGGATATAGATACGCAGTATTTT. It encodes CATSDFRDIDTQYF.